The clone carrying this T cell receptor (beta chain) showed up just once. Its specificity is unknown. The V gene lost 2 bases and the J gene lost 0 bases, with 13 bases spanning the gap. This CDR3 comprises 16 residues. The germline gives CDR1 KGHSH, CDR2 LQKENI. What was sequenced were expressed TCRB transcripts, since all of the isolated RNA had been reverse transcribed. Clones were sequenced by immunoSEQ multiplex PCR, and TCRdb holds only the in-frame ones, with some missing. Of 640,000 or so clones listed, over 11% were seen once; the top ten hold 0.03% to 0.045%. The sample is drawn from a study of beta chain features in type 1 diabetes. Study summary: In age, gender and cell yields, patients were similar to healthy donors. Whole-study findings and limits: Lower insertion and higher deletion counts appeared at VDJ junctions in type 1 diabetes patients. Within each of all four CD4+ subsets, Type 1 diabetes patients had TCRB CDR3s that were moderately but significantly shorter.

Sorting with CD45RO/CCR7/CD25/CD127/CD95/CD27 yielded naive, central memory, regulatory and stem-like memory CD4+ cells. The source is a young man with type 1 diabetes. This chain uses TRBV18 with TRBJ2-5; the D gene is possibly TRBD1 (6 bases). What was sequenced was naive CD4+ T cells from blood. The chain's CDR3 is CASSPMAGVYQETQYF. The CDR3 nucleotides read TGTGCCAGCTCACCAATGGCAGGGGTATACCAAGAGACCCAGTACTTC. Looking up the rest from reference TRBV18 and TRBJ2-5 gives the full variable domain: NAGVMQNPRHLVRRRGQEARLRCSPMKGHSHVYWYRQLPEEGLKFMVYLQKENIIDESGMPKERFSAEFPKEGPSILRIQQVVRGDSAAYFCASSPMAGVYQETQYFGPGTRLLVL.